One and the same sample provided the 22 T cell receptor beta chains below, sequenced in a study of T cell responses to AZD1222 COVID-19 vaccine (dated by TCRdb to about 2021). This specimen's time point label, per the study, means: about 28 days (+/-7) after the second vaccine dose. Library preparation used the immunoSEQ multiplex PCR assay. Here the immuneACCESS table is served through TCRdb, limited to in-frame sequences with V and J called. Missing clones are a known gap in these copies; in checked studies unresolved V genes cover under half, and the rest lacks a known reason. This sample gives 190,000 or so clones in total; roughly nine tenths of them show up just once. Under 4% of the sample comes from the top ten. The source was peripheral blood, collected 28 days after the second AZD1222 dose. These receptors were obtained from an adult who received the AZD1222 COVID-19 vaccine.

This clone was recorded once. The J gene is TRBJ2-7, the V gene TRBV6-6, with D perhaps matching TRBD1 (7 bases). From germline, CDR1 is MNHNY and CDR2 SVGAGI (reference sequence). V was cut by 8 bases and J by 5 bases, with 19 bases left in between. The CDR3 consists of 14 residues. CDR3 loop: CASYFGGQSHEQYF. The CDR3 DNA is TGTGCCAGCTATTTCGGGGGACAGAGTCACGAGCAGTACTTC.

The CDR3 protein is CATSEPTAGNQPQHF. In DNA, the CDR3 is TGTGCCACCAGTGAGCCAACAGCGGGCAATCAGCCCCAGCATTTT. The chain links TRBV24-1 to TRBJ1-5; D not certain. The germline V gene encodes CDR1 KGHDR and CDR2 SFDVKD. V shed 4 bases and J shed 2 bases, with 11 bases lying between them. CDR3 length: 15 residues.

The chain carries TRBV24-1 and TRBJ2-1; D is perhaps TRBD2 (6 bases). With 9 bases removed from V and 0 bases from J, the gap between germline ends came to 32 bases. CDR3 size: 21 residues. Germline lookup yields CDR1 KGHDR and CDR2 SFDVKD. Here the CDR3 DNA reads TGTGCCACCGCTGACGGAGGTTATAGACTAGGGCCCAGGAGCTCCTACAATGAGCAGTTCTTC. Translation gives CATADGGYRLGPRSSYNEQFF.

V usage is TRBV5-1 and J usage is TRBJ2-1; D perhaps matches TRBD2 (5 bases). Trimming left V 1 base short and J 0 bases short, with 11 bases between. Germline assignment: CDR1 SGHRS and CDR2 YFSETQ. This CDR3 contains 16 residues. CDR3 sequence: CASSLQPGSSYNEQFF. In DNA form, the CDR3 reads TGCGCCAGCAGCTTGCAGCCGGGAAGCTCCTACAATGAGCAGTTCTTC.

This clone was found a few times. This chain joins TRBV7-3 and TRBJ2-7, with no clear D. The CDR3 is 13 amino acids. Deletions cut 5 bases from V and 4 bases from J, with 12 bases between. CDR1 and CDR2 from the germline V gene are SGHTA and FQGTGA. The CDR3 nucleotides are TGTGCCAGCAGCCAAGGAGCGTTATACGAGCAGTACTTC. Translating it yields CASSQGALYEQYF.

The rearrangement links TRBV5-1 to TRBJ1-2; 9 bases agree with TRBD1. Germline V gene lookup returns CDR1 SGHRS and CDR2 YFSETQ. The CDR3 has 15 residues. Trimming at V came to 0 bases and at J to 4 bases, leaving 4 bases not matched to a gene. The CDR3 loop reads CASSLAGTGIYGYTF. In nucleotides, the CDR3 is TGCGCCAGCAGCTTGGCAGGGACAGGGATCTATGGCTACACCTTC.

V is TRBV5-1 and J is TRBJ1-6, with D tentatively TRBD1 (5 bases). CDR1 is SGHRS, CDR2 YFSETQ, per germline. The CDR3 length is 15 residues. Between the trimmed V and J ends, which lost 2 bases and 5 bases, there was a span of 11 bases. In DNA form, the CDR3 reads TGCGCCAGCAGCTTCGCAGGGACCGATAATTCACCCCTCCACTTT. It encodes CASSFAGTDNSPLHF.

This chain joins TRBV3-1 (or the pseudogene TRBV3-2) and TRBJ2-7; tentative D call: TRBD2 (6 bases). The CDR3 sequence is 14 residues long. The germline CDR1 and CDR2 sequences are LGHDT and YNNKEL (reference sequence). Trimming pared 4 bases from V and 2 bases from J, leaving 12 bases between. CDR3 in DNA: TGTGCCAGCAGCCCTCCGGGACTTCCCTACGAGCAGTACTTC. Protein sequence: CASSPPGLPYEQYF.

V usage is TRBV14 and J usage is TRBJ1-4; D is uncertain. This CDR3 spans 17 amino acids. From germline, CDR1 is SGHDN and CDR2 FVKESK. Deletions cut 2 bases from V and 0 bases from J, with 13 bases between. CDR3 sequence reads: CASSQRGPGATNEKLFF. The CDR3 bases are TGTGCCAGCAGCCAAAGAGGACCCGGGGCAACTAATGAAAAACTGTTTTTT. The full variable domain, in which reference TRBV14 and TRBJ1-4 provide the parts outside the CDR3, is EAGVTQFPSHSVIEKGQTVTLRCDPISGHDNLYWYRRVMGKEIKFLLHFVKESKQDESGMPNNRFLAERTGGTYSTLKVQPAELEDSGVYFCASSQRGPGATNEKLFFGSGTQLSVL.

In its sample, this clone was seen once. The V and J genes are TRBV2 and TRBJ2-4; D tentatively fits TRBD1 or TRBD2 (5 bases each). Germline V gene data show CDR1 as SNHLY and CDR2 as FYNNEI. The V end lost 0 bases, the J end lost 2 bases, and 14 bases lay between the germline ends. CDR3 length: 17 amino acids. The CDR3 DNA is TGTGCCAGCAGTGAAGCGGGGTGGGACCTGACCAAAAACATTCAGTACTTC. Its translation is CASSEAGWDLTKNIQYF.

The V gene is TRBV7-2, the J gene TRBJ2-7; 8 nucleotides match TRBD1. The germline V gene has CDR1 SGHTA and CDR2 FQGNSA. V shed 6 bases and J 7 bases; nucleotides not matched to a gene: 8. The CDR3 spans 13 residues. The CDR3: CASRQAGGGEQYF. CDR3 bases: TGTGCCAGCAGGCAGGCAGGGGGCGGGGAGCAGTACTTC.

The V gene is TRBV7-3, the J gene TRBJ2-1, with D maybe TRBD1 (5 bases). The CDR3 spans 14 residues. Trimming removed 5 bases at V and 8 bases at J, with 16 bases between. Germline loops: CDR1 SGHTA, CDR2 FQGTGA. The CDR3 coding sequence is TGTGCCAGCAGCATGGGAAGCTCCAGGGATGAGCAGTTCTTC. The encoded protein is CASSMGSSRDEQFF.

V and J are TRBV10-3 and TRBJ2-5; possibly TRBD1 for D (6 bases). Germline V gene data show CDR1 as ENHRY and CDR2 as SYGVKD. The CDR3 spans 13 residues. Trimming took off 5 bases at V and 0 bases at J, with 7 bases between the two ends. CDR3 bases: TGTGCCATCAGTTGGACAGACCAAGAGACCCAGTACTTC. Translated: CAISWTDQETQYF.

The chain couples TRBV30 to TRBJ2-2; D gene uncertain. Germline values: CDR1 GTSNPN, CDR2 SVGIG (reference sequence). Deletions cut 4 bases from V and 2 bases from J, with 14 bases between. The CDR3 runs 15 residues. CDR3 amino acids: CAWKKGRLNTGELFF. The CDR3 DNA is TGTGCCTGGAAGAAAGGACGGCTAAACACCGGGGAGCTGTTTTTT.

The gene calls are TRBV10-3 and TRBJ2-1, with 10 bases identical to TRBD2. The CDR3 sequence is 15 residues long. CDR1 ENHRY and CDR2 SYGVKD come from the germline V gene. Unmatched junction bases numbered 0, after V lost 3 bases and J lost 1 base. Here the CDR3 reads CAISEAGGSYNEQFF. The CDR3 bases are TGTGCCATCAGTGAAGCGGGAGGGTCCTACAATGAGCAGTTCTTC.

The CDR3 nucleotides read TGTGCCAGCAGCTTAGATGCGGGCCCGGGAGCCAAAAACATTCAGTACTTC. Translation gives CASSLDAGPGAKNIQYF. The chain is built from TRBV13 and TRBJ2-4; D may be TRBD2 (5 bases). Germline V lookup: CDR1 PRHDT, CDR2 FYEKMQ (reference sequence). This CDR3 is built from 17 residues. Trimming removed 1 base from V and 0 bases from J, with 13 bases in between.

This clone was seen once. This chain links TRBV29-1 with TRBJ1-2, with 9 bases aligning to TRBD1. The V and J ends lost 5 bases and 6 bases, in that order; junction bases with no gene match: 7. Germline V gives CDR1 SQVTM, CDR2 ANQGSEA. This CDR3 has 13 residues. The CDR3 is CSVQQGAGDGYTF. The CDR3 DNA sequence: TGCAGCGTTCAACAGGGGGCGGGGGATGGCTACACCTTC.

This clone was observed a single time. The chain uses TRBV30 and TRBJ1-2; D may be TRBD1 (5 bases). V was shortened by 0 bases and J by 1 base, with 6 bases between the two germline ends. Germline values: CDR1 GTSNPN, CDR2 SVGIG (reference sequence). CDR3 size: 13 residues. Here the CDR3 DNA reads TGTGCCTGGAGTGTCGACAGTAACTATGGCTACACCTTC. Residues: CAWSVDSNYGYTF.

CDR3 DNA sequence: TGCGCCAGCAGCTTGGAGGACCCTCCGAACACTGAAGCTTTCTTT. Protein: CASSLEDPPNTEAFF. The genes are TRBV5-1 and TRBJ1-1; no reliable D call. This CDR3 is 15 amino acids long. Germline CDR1 and CDR2: SGHRS and YFSETQ. V shed 0 bases and J shed 1 base, with 10 bases lying between them.

In regard to this clone: At one end the junction does not follow the germline gene, possibly because of a read error. The V call is TRBV28, the J call TRBJ2-2, with 7 bases aligning to TRBD1. CDR1 is MDHEN, CDR2 SYDVKM, per germline. The CDR3 length is 15 residues. The CDR3 coding sequence is TGTGCCACCAGTTTCTACAGGGGCCGCACCGGGGAGCTGTTTTTT. Its translation: CATSFYRGRTGELFF. The full variable domain, rest sourced from reference TRBV28 and TRBJ2-2, is DVKVTQSSRYLVKRTGEKVFLECVQDMDHENMFWYRQDPGLGLRLIYFSYDVKMKEKGDIPEGYSVSREKKERFSLILESASTNQTSMYLCATSFYRGRTGELFFGEGSRLTVL.

J is TRBJ1-2 and V is TRBV4-1; unclear D gene. Trimming stripped 2 bases from V and 4 bases from J, with 14 bases between. From germline, CDR1 is MGHRA and CDR2 YSYEKL. This CDR3 spans 15 amino acids. The CDR3 DNA follows: TGCGCCAGCAGCCAAAGATCCTCAGATTTCTATGGCTACACCTTC. This translates into CASSQRSSDFYGYTF.

This chain connects TRBV5-6 to TRBJ1-5, with TRBD1 matching over 8 bases. V lost 4 bases to trimming and J lost 0 bases; unmatched junction nucleotides: 9. This CDR3 has 17 amino acids. The germline CDR1 and CDR2 sequences are SGHDT and YYEEEE. The chain's CDR3 is CASSQTRDRCSNQPQHF. In DNA, the CDR3 is TGTGCCAGCAGCCAGACGCGGGACAGGTGTAGCAATCAGCCCCAGCATTTT.